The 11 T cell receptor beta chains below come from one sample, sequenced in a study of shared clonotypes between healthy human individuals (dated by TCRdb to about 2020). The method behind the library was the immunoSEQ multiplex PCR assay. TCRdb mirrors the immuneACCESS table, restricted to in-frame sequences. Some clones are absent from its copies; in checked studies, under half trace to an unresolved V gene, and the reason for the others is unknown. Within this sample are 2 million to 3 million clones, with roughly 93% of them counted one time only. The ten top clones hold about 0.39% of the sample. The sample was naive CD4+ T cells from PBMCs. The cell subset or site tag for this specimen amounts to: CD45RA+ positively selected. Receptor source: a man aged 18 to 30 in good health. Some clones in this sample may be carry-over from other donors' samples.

For the CDR3, the DNA is TGTGCCAGCAGCCAGGAGGTGGGACTATACTACAATGAGCAGTTCTTC. Its protein is CASSQEVGLYYNEQFF. The chain joins TRBV2 to TRBJ2-1, with TRBD2 matching over 7 bases. The V and J ends lost 6 bases and 3 bases, in that order; junction bases with no gene match: 11. The germline V gene encodes CDR1 SNHLY and CDR2 FYNNEI. CDR3 length: 16 residues.

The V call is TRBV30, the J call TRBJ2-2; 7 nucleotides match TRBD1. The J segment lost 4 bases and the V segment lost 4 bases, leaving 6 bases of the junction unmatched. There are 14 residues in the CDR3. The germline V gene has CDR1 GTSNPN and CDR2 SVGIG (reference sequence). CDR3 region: CAWKRQGTTGELFF. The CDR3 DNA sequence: TGTGCCTGGAAAAGACAGGGTACCACCGGGGAGCTGTTTTTT.

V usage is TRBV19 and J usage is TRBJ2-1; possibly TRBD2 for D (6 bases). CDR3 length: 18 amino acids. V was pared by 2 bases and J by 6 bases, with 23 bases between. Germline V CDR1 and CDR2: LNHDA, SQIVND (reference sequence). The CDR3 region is CASSIRPAGRGFGNEQFF. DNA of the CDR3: TGTGCCAGTAGTATAAGGCCAGCGGGCCGAGGGTTTGGCAATGAGCAGTTCTTC.

The chain's CDR3 is CASTILGGFNEQFF. The CDR3 nucleotides read TGTGCCAGCACCATTTTGGGGGGCTTCAATGAGCAGTTCTTC. J is TRBJ2-1 and V is TRBV6-6; D assignment may be TRBD1 or TRBD2 (6 bases each). This CDR3 has 14 residues. The germline CDR1 and CDR2 sequences are MNHNY and SVGAGI (reference sequence). V lost 7 bases to trimming and J lost 6 bases, with 16 bases between them.

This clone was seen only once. The CDR3 reads CASSPSGTGEAYEQYF. The CDR3 region has the DNA TGCGCCAGCAGTCCCTCCGGGACAGGTGAGGCGTACGAGCAGTACTTC. This sequence joins TRBV23-1 and TRBJ2-7; 8 bases fit TRBD1. TRBV23-1 is labeled an ORF, and its function is uncertain. This CDR3 region has 16 residues. Trimming took 4 bases from V and 4 from J; bases not matched to a gene: 12.

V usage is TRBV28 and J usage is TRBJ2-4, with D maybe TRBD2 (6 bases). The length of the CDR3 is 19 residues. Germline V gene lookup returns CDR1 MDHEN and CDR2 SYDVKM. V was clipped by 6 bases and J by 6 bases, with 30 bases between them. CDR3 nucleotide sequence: TGTGCCAGCAGGGGGTGGGGCGGGGCCTTATTTGACTTCGGAAACATTCAGTACTTC. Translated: CASRGWGGALFDFGNIQYF.

CDR3 protein: CASNEGSRETQYF. The CDR3 DNA sequence: TGTGCCAGTAATGAAGGGTCCAGGGAGACCCAGTACTTC. The chain combines TRBV6-6 with TRBJ2-5; D uncertain. Per the germline V gene, CDR1 is MNHNY and CDR2 is SVGAGI (reference sequence). V shed 9 bases and J shed 5 bases, with 16 bases lying between them. The CDR3 loop spans 13 amino acids.

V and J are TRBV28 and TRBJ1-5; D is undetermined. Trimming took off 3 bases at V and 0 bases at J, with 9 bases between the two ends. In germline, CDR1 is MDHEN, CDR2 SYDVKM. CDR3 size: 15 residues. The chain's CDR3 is CASSFSGHSNQPQHF. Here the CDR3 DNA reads TGTGCCAGCAGTTTCTCAGGCCATAGCAATCAGCCCCAGCATTTT.

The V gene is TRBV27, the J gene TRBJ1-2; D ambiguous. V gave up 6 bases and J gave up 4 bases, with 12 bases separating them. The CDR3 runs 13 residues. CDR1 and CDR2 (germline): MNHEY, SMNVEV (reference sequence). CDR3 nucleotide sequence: TGTGCCAGCAGCTTCACCCCTATCTATGGCTACACCTTC. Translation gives CASSFTPIYGYTF.

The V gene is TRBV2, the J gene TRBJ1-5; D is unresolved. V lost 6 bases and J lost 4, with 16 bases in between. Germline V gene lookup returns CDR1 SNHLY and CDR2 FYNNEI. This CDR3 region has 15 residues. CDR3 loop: CASSARTGPNQPQHF. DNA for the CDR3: TGTGCCAGCAGCGCCAGGACCGGGCCGAATCAGCCCCAGCATTTT.

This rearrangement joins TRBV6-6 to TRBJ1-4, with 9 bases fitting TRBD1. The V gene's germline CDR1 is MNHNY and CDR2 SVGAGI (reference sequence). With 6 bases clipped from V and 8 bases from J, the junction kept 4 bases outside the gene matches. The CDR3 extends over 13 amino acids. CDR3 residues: CASSNRGLEKLFF. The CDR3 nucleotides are TGTGCCAGCAGCAACAGGGGGCTGGAAAAACTGTTTTTT.